This T cell receptor (beta chain) was documented in a study of read filtering for tumor transcriptome and immune sequencing. Across the whole study: By R-ISS, stages I, II and III held approximately 8, 16 and 7 patients.

A note on this clonotype: Its specificity is not known. Likely a read error: the CDR3 ends without its conserved phenylalanine or tryptophan. The DNA is omitted, as the CDR3 cannot be located on it reliably, and the CDR3 follows TCRdb's listing.

Study results and limitations: Compared with RNA-seq, IR-seq gave much higher clonotype depth and reliability. Dropping single-read clonotypes raised IR-seq and RNA-seq shared-clonotype correlation. In IR-seq, single-read clonotypes were around four fifths of clonotypes but around 3.5% of reads.

The V gene's germline CDR1 is DFQATT and CDR2 SNEGSKA (reference sequence). The CDR3 contains 13 residues when both ends are counted. The library was built from roughly 400 ng RNA with molecular barcoded adaptors for alpha/delta and beta/gamma chains. MiXCR, run by TCRdb on the reads, gives a single entry per CDR3 protein. In the table there are 35,000 to 50,000 distinct CDR3 sequences, roughly 13% of which are singletons. The sequence was collected from a donor at least 40 years old with multiple myeloma. The chain carries TRBV20-1 and TRBJ1-2; the table's D call of TRBD1 was not tested on the DNA. The sequenced sample was a population of CD138-negative cells sorted from bone marrow. CDR3 in amino acids: CSVLGRGNYGYAL.